This T cell receptor beta chain derives from a study of post-analysis software for immune sequencing data. At the level of the study: The patients showed relapsing-remitting, secondary progressive and progressive-relapsing multiple sclerosis courses.

The CDR3 is 16 residues long. CDR1 DFQATT and CDR2 SNEGSKA come from the germline V gene (reference sequence). V lost 4 bases and J lost 4; bases outside the gene matches: 9. Notes on this clonotype: The antigen is undetermined.

TCR beta libraries were prepared from cDNA with unique molecular identifiers. T cells, roughly 0.95 to 10 million of them, yielded 500,000 or so cDNA molecules. In TCRdb, the PCR reads were re-called with MiXCR into one record per CDR3 protein. The sample has almost 700,000 distinct CDR3 sequences, approximately 60% seen once; the top ten hold around 11%. Regarding the study as a whole: The study found significantly lower normalized Chao1 diversity in multiple sclerosis patients than in controls. Comparison of patients with controls showed a handful of TRBV segments more frequent in patients, TRBV5-6, TRBV5-1 and TRBV20-1 among them. Co-batched samples clustered tightly together by F measure.

The sequence came from a girl aged 2-9 years with multiple sclerosis. The rearrangement links TRBV20-1 to TRBJ2-3; 12 nucleotides match TRBD2. Sequenced input: blood. As DNA, the CDR3 is TGCAGTGCTACGACTAGCGGGAGTGATTTCTCAGATACGCAGTATTTT. It codes for CSATTSGSDFSDTQYF.